This T cell receptor beta chain was identified in a study of identical twins. The CDR3 runs 11 residues. CDR1 is LNHDA, CDR2 SQIVND, per germline (reference sequence). With 7 bases removed from V and 8 bases from J, the gap between germline ends came to 11 bases. TCRdb re-derived calls from the 5' RACE reads in MiXCR, one entry per CDR3 protein. The table has 470,000 or so distinct CDR3 sequences, less than 25% seen once; the top ten hold roughly 3%. These same records also appear under a second study, on T cells expressing NK-cell markers.

The clonotype comes from a woman under 30 in good health. The sample comprised CD4+ T cells sorted from blood. The rearrangement uses TRBV19 and TRBJ1-1; possibly TRBD1 for D (6 bases). For the CDR3, the DNA is TGTGCCAGTATACAGGGAAGAGAAGCTTTCTTT. Protein product: CASIQGREAFF.